These T cell receptor beta chains were read from a single sample in a study of PD-L1 blockade in urothelial cancer. Sequenced by immunoSEQ multiplex PCR; TCRdb stores in-frame clones only, minus some. The repertoire holds 35,000 to 40,000 clones, roughly 38% seen once, with more than 8.5% in the top ten. The sample was tumor tissue, taken before atezolizumab (anti-PD-L1) treatment. These receptor sequences come from a man aged 60 to 75 with urothelial cancer. Each CDR3 is given with its conserved first and last residue. Some rows have no size entry. The others give once, few or many, or a class for an expanded clone.

J gene: TRBJ1-5; V gene: TRBV28; clone size: -; CDR3 protein: CASSPPGFISNQPQHF
J gene: TRBJ2-2; V gene: TRBV9; clone size: few; CDR3 protein: CASNQVAGELFF
J gene: TRBJ2-2; V gene: TRBV19; clone size: -; CDR3 protein: CASSIAGGPGELFF
J gene: TRBJ2-2; V gene: TRBV9; clone size: -; CDR3 protein: CASLQGAADTGELFF
J gene: TRBJ2-7; V gene: TRBV9; clone size: few; CDR3 protein: CASSPSGQAYEQYF
J gene: TRBJ2-2; V gene: TRBV7-7; clone size: -; CDR3 protein: CASSLGRGPSGVRGELFF
J gene: TRBJ2-3; V gene: TRBV28; clone size: few; CDR3 protein: CATLSGLLSTDTQYF
J gene: TRBJ2-7; V gene: TRBV6-4; clone size: few; CDR3 protein: CASLPGESHEQYF
J gene: TRBJ2-3; V gene: TRBV30; clone size: few; CDR3 protein: CAWSVRGLDTQYF
J gene: TRBJ1-3; V gene: TRBV11-3; clone size: few; CDR3 protein: CASSPWGGGTRDTIYF
J gene: TRBJ1-2; V gene: TRBV28; clone size: -; CDR3 protein: CASSRQAYGYTF
J gene: TRBJ2-1; V gene: TRBV29-1; clone size: -; CDR3 protein: CARTQGAQDEQFF
J gene: TRBJ2-1; V gene: TRBV6-8; clone size: many; CDR3 protein: CASNGGDRAGEQFF
J gene: TRBJ2-5; V gene: TRBV9; clone size: many; CDR3 protein: CASSPDSARATQYF
J gene: TRBJ1-2; V gene: TRBV6-8; clone size: -; CDR3 protein: CASSWGSTSRYGYTF
J gene: TRBJ2-7; V gene: TRBV6-8; clone size: many; CDR3 protein: CASRVAGTYEQYF